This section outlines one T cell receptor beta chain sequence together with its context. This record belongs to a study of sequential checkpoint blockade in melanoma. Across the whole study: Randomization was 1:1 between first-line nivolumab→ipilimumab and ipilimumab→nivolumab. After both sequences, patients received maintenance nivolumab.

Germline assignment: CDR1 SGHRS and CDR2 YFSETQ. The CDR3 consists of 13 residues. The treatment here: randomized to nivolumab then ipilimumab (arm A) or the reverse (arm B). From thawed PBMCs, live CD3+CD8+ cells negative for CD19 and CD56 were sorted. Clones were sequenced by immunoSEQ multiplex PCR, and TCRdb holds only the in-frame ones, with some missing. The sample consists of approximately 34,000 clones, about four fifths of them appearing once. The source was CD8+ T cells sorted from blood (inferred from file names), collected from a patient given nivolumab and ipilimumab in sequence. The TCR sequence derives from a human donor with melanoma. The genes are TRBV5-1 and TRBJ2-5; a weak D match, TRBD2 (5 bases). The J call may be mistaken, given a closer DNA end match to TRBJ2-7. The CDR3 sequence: CASSLLGSYEQYF. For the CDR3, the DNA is TGCGCCAGCAGCTTGTTGGGGAGCTACGAGCAGTACTTC.